This TCR beta chain comes out of a study of blood T cell repertoires in COVID-19. Libraries were prepared by immunoSEQ multiplex PCR; TCRdb keeps only in-frame clonotypes and omits some of them. The sample contains about 200,000 clones, 75% to 85% of which appear only once. V lost 6 bases to trimming and J lost 3 bases, with 11 bases between them. Germline loops: CDR1 LNHDA, CDR2 SQIVND (reference sequence). The CDR3 totals 14 residues. Sequencing used peripheral blood. The source of this sequence is a woman of 80 years or more with COVID-19, enrolled during active disease. This chain joins TRBV19 and TRBJ2-2; D might be TRBD1 (5 bases). The CDR3 here is CASSWQGYTGELFF. The CDR3 nucleotides are TGTGCCAGTAGCTGGCAGGGATACACCGGGGAGCTGTTTTTT.